This TCR beta chain is drawn from a study of blood T cell repertoires in COVID-19. Study information: From the United States, Italy and Spain came samples of acute and convalescent COVID-19. PBMCs, B-cell-depleted T cells, or T cells provided the cDNA or gDNA that made up the material.

Original analysis: The assay estimated nucleated cells by amplifying reference gene primers. The table came from immunoSEQ multiplex PCR; TCRdb's copy has only in-frame clones and leaves some out. V and J calls plus clone size are reproduced from that table; the DNA served to infer D and trimming. The profile shows 200,000 to 300,000 clones, about 79% of them singletons. This TCR was recovered from a man aged 35-49 years who had recovered from COVID-19. Input material: peripheral blood.

CDR3 nucleotides: TGTGCCAGCGGGCGGGGGGAAAATACGCAGTATTTT. It translates to CASGRGENTQYF. The gene calls are TRBV2 and TRBJ2-3; 8 nucleotides align to TRBD2. With 8 bases clipped from V and 7 bases from J, the junction kept 5 bases outside the gene matches. Germline CDR1 SNHLY, CDR2 FYNNEI. This CDR3 is 12 amino acids long.